A single sample gave rise to the 20 T cell receptor beta chains below, sequenced in a study of cytotoxic CD8 clonotypes in ibrutinib-treated CLL. Data came from immunoSEQ multiplex PCR; TCRdb stores just in-frame clones and leaves some out. The sample lists some 200,000 clones; about 72% were seen once. This material consisted of PBMCs, taken after 24 months of ibrutinib treatment. Receptor source: a human donor with chronic lymphocytic leukemia.

This clone was detected a few times. The genes are TRBV4-1 and TRBJ2-5; no definite D call. V was shortened by 1 base and J by 9 bases, with 9 bases between the two germline ends. The CDR3 is made up of 12 amino acids. Germline V gives CDR1 MGHRA, CDR2 YSYEKL. This chain's CDR3 is CASSQVGSAQYF. The CDR3 DNA reads TGCGCCAGCAGCCAAGTTGGGTCAGCCCAGTACTTC.

This clone has a handful of counts. Additional DNA sequences in this sample encode the identical CDR3. J is TRBJ2-1 and V is TRBV5-1; D gene uncertain. This CDR3 is 13 amino acids long. Germline CDR1 reads SGHRS; CDR2 reads YFSETQ. Trimming removed 2 bases from V and 6 bases from J, with 9 bases in between. CDR3 sequence: CASSLGQVNEQFF. In DNA form, the CDR3 reads TGCGCCAGCAGCTTAGGGCAGGTCAATGAGCAGTTCTTC.

The CDR3 DNA reads TGTGCCAGCAGCTTAGGATTGATTAATCAGCCCCAGCATTTT. Protein sequence: CASSLGLINQPQHF. This chain joins TRBV7-2 and TRBJ1-5; D ambiguous. Per the germline V gene, CDR1 is SGHTA and CDR2 is FQGNSA. The CDR3 consists of 14 residues. Trimming stripped 1 base from V and 4 bases from J, with 8 bases between.

This sequence joins TRBV5-6 and TRBJ2-7; D is unclear. The CDR3 totals 12 residues. The germline V gene encodes CDR1 SGHDT and CDR2 YYEEEE. The V end lost 3 bases, the J end lost 6 bases, and 10 bases lay between the germline ends. DNA for the CDR3: TGTGCCAGCAGCTCGGTTGGGGTCGAGCAGTACTTC. It specifies CASSSVGVEQYF. The variable domain in full, with the rest retrieved from reference TRBV5-6 and TRBJ2-7, is DAGVTQSPTHLIKTRGQQVTLRCSPKSGHDTVSWYQQALGQGPQFIFQYYEEEERQRGNFPDRFSGHQFPNYSSELNVNALLLGDSALYLCASSSVGVEQYFGPGTRLTVT.

This clone was counted a single time. The rearrangement joins TRBV11-2 to TRBJ2-7, with D maybe TRBD2 (5 bases). Germline loops: CDR1 SGHAT, CDR2 FQNNGV. The CDR3 loop spans 14 amino acids. V gave up 5 bases and J gave up 2 bases, with 13 bases separating them. CDR3 loop: CASSRTSRTYEQYF. Here the CDR3 DNA reads TGTGCCAGCAGCAGGACTTCGCGCACCTACGAGCAGTACTTC.

V is TRBV30 and J is TRBJ2-3, with 9 positions matching TRBD2. V lost 5 bases, J lost 3 bases, and 9 bases stayed unmatched. This CDR3 spans 15 amino acids. Looked up from germline, CDR1 is GTSNPN and CDR2 is SVGIG (reference sequence). In DNA form, the CDR3 reads TGTGCCTGGCGCTTAGCGGGAGAGGGTACAGATACGCAGTATTTT. This encodes CAWRLAGEGTDTQYF.

This clone was seen just once. The V gene is TRBV7-6, the J gene TRBJ2-3; D gene uncertain. Germline-derived CDR1 and CDR2 are SGHVS and FNYEAQ. This CDR3 contains 14 residues. Trimming took 5 bases from V and 0 from J, leaving 9 bases between them. DNA of the CDR3: TGTGCCAGCAGCAGGTTCTCGAGCACAGATACGCAGTATTTT. This translates into CASSRFSSTDTQYF. The complete variable domain, with remaining parts taken from reference TRBV7-6 and TRBJ2-3, reads GAGVSQSPRYKVTKRGQDVALRCDPISGHVSLYWYRQALGQGPEFLTYFNYEAQQDKSGLPNDRFSAERPEGSISTLTIQRTEQRDSAMYRCASSRFSSTDTQYFGPGTRLTVL.

J is TRBJ1-1 and V is TRBV6-5; no clear D gene. The CDR3 sequence is 12 residues long. CDR1 and CDR2 from the germline V gene are MNHEY and SVGAGI. Trimming stripped 2 bases from V and 8 bases from J, with 9 bases between. CDR3: CASSYGTLEAFF. The CDR3 nucleotides are TGTGCCAGCAGTTACGGTACGTTAGAAGCTTTCTTT.

This chain connects TRBV13 to TRBJ2-7; D is undetermined. V shed 3 bases and J shed 2 bases, with 8 bases lying between them. Germline V gene lookup returns CDR1 PRHDT and CDR2 FYEKMQ (reference sequence). The CDR3 totals 13 residues. The CDR3 here is CASSFGPTYEQYF. CDR3 nucleotide sequence: TGTGCCAGCAGCTTTGGTCCCACCTACGAGCAGTACTTC.

This clone was recorded only once. The V and J genes are TRBV28 and TRBJ1-5, with D maybe TRBD1 (5 bases). Looked up from germline, CDR1 is MDHEN and CDR2 is SYDVKM. The CDR3 loop spans 16 amino acids. Trimming pared 9 bases from V and 0 bases from J, leaving 18 bases between. As DNA, the CDR3 is TGTGCCAGTACCCCGGGACGCACGCCTAGCAATCAGCCCCAGCATTTT. Its protein is CASTPGRTPSNQPQHF.

The chain joins TRBV5-6 to TRBJ1-4; tentative D call: TRBD1 (5 bases). V was pared by 5 bases and J by 6 bases, with 11 bases between. The germline gives CDR1 SGHDT, CDR2 YYEEEE. This CDR3 contains 13 residues. In DNA, the CDR3 is TGTGCCAGCAGACCCCGGGGCGATGAAAAACTGTTTTTT. It is translated as CASRPRGDEKLFF.

CDR3 loop: CASSAIQGVSYEQYF. The CDR3 DNA sequence: TGTGCCAGCAGCGCAATTCAGGGGGTGTCTTACGAGCAGTACTTC. The gene calls are TRBV28 and TRBJ2-7; 7 nucleotides match TRBD1. The CDR3 sequence is 15 residues long. V was clipped by 6 bases and J by 4 bases; unmatched bases: 12. Germline V gene sequence: CDR1 MDHEN, CDR2 SYDVKM.

The chain combines TRBV19 with TRBJ2-5, with D tentatively TRBD2 (5 bases). The germline V gene encodes CDR1 LNHDA and CDR2 SQIVND (reference sequence). Between the trimmed V and J ends, which lost 4 bases and 5 bases, there was a span of 11 bases. The CDR3 consists of 13 residues. The CDR3 is CASSTAPGETQYF. In DNA form, the CDR3 reads TGTGCCAGTAGTACCGCCCCGGGGGAGACCCAGTACTTC.

The gene calls are TRBV4-2 and TRBJ1-1, with D possibly matching TRBD1 (6 bases). Germline CDR1 is LGHNA and CDR2 is YNFKEQ. The CDR3 consists of 15 residues. Trimming removed 3 bases at V and 4 bases at J, with 15 bases between. The CDR3 nucleotides are TGTGCCAGCAGCCACAGTACAGGGCAGGGCACTGAAGCTTTCTTT. Residues: CASSHSTGQGTEAFF.

The V and J genes are TRBV21-1 and TRBJ1-5; the table's D call, TRBD1, was not checked against the DNA. TRBV21-1 is annotated as a pseudogene. This CDR3 contains 14 residues. The chain's CDR3 is CASSQGQGYQPQHF. The CDR3 DNA sequence: TGTGCCAGCAGCCAGGGACAGGGTTATCAGCCCCAGCATTTT.

This clone appeared a few times. The V call is TRBV18, the J call TRBJ2-2; 12 positions match TRBD2. This CDR3 region has 15 residues. The germline V gene encodes CDR1 KGHSH and CDR2 LQKENI. Trimming removed 8 bases from V and 1 base from J; junction bases left unmatched: 2. The CDR3, as DNA: TGTGCCAGCCGGACTAGCGGGAAGAACACCGGGGAGCTGTTTTTT. Amino acids: CASRTSGKNTGELFF. The full variable domain, completed using reference TRBV18 and TRBJ2-2, is NAGVMQNPRHLVRRRGQEARLRCSPMKGHSHVYWYRQLPEEGLKFMVYLQKENIIDESGMPKERFSAEFPKEGPSILRIQQVVRGDSAAYFCASRTSGKNTGELFFGEGSRLTVL.

The chain uses TRBV28 and TRBJ2-2; D remains unclear. The V end lost 7 bases, the J end lost 6 bases, and 15 bases lay between the germline ends. Per germline, CDR1 MDHEN and CDR2 SYDVKM. This CDR3 region has 14 residues. The CDR3: CASTQRLFPGELFF. CDR3 in DNA: TGTGCCAGCACCCAAAGACTGTTCCCCGGGGAGCTGTTTTTT.

On this clone: This CDR3 is also generated by other DNA sequences in the sample. The V call is TRBV5-1, the J call TRBJ2-7; TRBD2 aligns across 10 bases. The V gene's germline CDR1 is SGHRS and CDR2 YFSETQ. The CDR3 has 15 amino acids. V shed 0 bases and J 4 bases; nucleotides not matched to a gene: 4. CDR3 bases: TGCGCCAGCAGCTTGGGTCCTAGCGGGAGTTACGAGCAGTACTTC. Protein: CASSLGPSGSYEQYF.

Comment on this clone: Compared with germline, one end of the junction differs, possibly owing to a read error. The chain couples TRBV7-7 to TRBJ2-3; D not certain. The CDR3 is 15 amino acids. CDR1 and CDR2 (germline): SSHAT, FNYEAQ (reference sequence). The CDR3 loop reads CASSRNPVSTDTQYF. The CDR3 bases are TGTGCTAGCAGTCGAAACCCCGTGAGCACAGATACGCAGTATTTT.

The chain employs TRBV4-1 and TRBJ2-7, with TRBD1 matching over 8 bases. Germline V gene sequence: CDR1 MGHRA, CDR2 YSYEKL. This CDR3 has 16 amino acids. V lost 1 base and J lost 2; bases outside the gene matches: 7. CDR3 residues: CASSQGPDRVTYEQYF. The DNA for the CDR3 is TGCGCCAGCAGCCAAGGTCCGGACAGGGTAACCTACGAGCAGTACTTC.